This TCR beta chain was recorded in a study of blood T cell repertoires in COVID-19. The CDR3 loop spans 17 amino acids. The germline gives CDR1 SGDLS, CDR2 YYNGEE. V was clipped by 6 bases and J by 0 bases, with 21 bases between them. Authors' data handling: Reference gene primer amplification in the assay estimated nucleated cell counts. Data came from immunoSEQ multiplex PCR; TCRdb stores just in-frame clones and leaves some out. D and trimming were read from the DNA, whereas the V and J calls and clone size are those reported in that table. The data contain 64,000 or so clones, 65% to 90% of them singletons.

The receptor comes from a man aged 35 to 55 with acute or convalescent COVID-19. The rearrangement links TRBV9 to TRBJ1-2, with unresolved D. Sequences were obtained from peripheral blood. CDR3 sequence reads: CASTVAASPPSNYGYTF. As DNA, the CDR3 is TGTGCCAGCACAGTGGCGGCGAGTCCCCCTTCTAACTATGGCTACACCTTC. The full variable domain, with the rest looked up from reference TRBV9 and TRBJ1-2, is DSGVTQTPKHLITATGQRVTLRCSPRSGDLSVYWYQQSLDQGLQFLIQYYNGEERAKGNILERFSAQQFPDLHSELNLSSLELGDSALYFCASTVAASPPSNYGYTFGSGTRLTVV.